The next 3 T cell receptor beta chains were all read from a single sample in a study of blood T cell repertoires in COVID-19. Sequenced by immunoSEQ multiplex PCR; TCRdb stores in-frame clones only, minus some. This sample has around 16,000 clones; roughly 91% occur once, and the top ten carry less than 25%. Material: peripheral blood. These receptors were obtained from a man between 60 and 75 years old with acute or convalescent COVID-19.

The chain joins TRBV28 to TRBJ2-1, with a tentative D call TRBD1 (6 bases). CDR1 and CDR2 from the germline V gene are MDHEN and SYDVKM. V was clipped by 7 bases and J by 7 bases, with 8 bases between them. This CDR3 contains 11 residues. DNA for the CDR3: TGTGCCAGCAACCAGGGGAATGAGCAGTTCTTC. Translated: CASNQGNEQFF. Complete variable domain (other parts from reference TRBV28 and TRBJ2-1): DVKVTQSSRYLVKRTGEKVFLECVQDMDHENMFWYRQDPGLGLRLIYFSYDVKMKEKGDIPEGYSVSREKKERFSLILESASTNQTSMYLCASNQGNEQFFGPGTRLTVL.

The CDR3 region is CASSKNGLMEWTEAFF. The DNA for the CDR3 is TGTGCCAGCAGCAAAAATGGTTTGATGGAGTGGACTGAAGCTTTCTTT. The rearrangement uses TRBV21-1 and TRBJ1-1. TRBV21-1 is a pseudogene. This CDR3 region has 16 residues.

The chain recombines TRBV3-1 (or the pseudogene TRBV3-2) with TRBJ2-7; 14 bases align to TRBD2. CDR1 and CDR2 (germline): LGHDT, YNNKEL (reference sequence). The length of the CDR3 is 17 residues. V lost 4 bases to trimming and J lost 2 bases; unmatched junction nucleotides: 7. The CDR3 reads CASSPGTSGGFPYEQYF. For the CDR3, the DNA is TGTGCCAGCAGCCCCGGGACTAGCGGGGGTTTTCCCTACGAGCAGTACTTC.